A single TCR beta chain is shown here with its context. This clone was detected a few times. Its antigen is unknown. No qualities accompany the bases; no much larger clone lies one base away. The immunoSEQ Assay was used to sequence TCR beta CDR3 regions from DNA. In the source study's methods: T cell density was computed as TCR beta template counts normalized to usable DNA estimated by amplifying housekeeping genes. Richness was estimated using the preseqR package, with extrapolation to 400,000 templates for PBMC samples and to 120,000 templates for tissue samples. Clonality was taken to be one minus Pielou's evenness. Tissue-enriched TCRs were identified through differential abundance testing performed on productive amino-acid clonotypes, with a minimum total count of 5 and an alpha of 0.1. The Jaccard Index and the Morisita Overlap Index were used to measure how much the repertoires overlapped between compartments. GLIPH grouped TCR beta CDR3s together with public tetramer-defined viral CDR3s, and a viral motif had to include at least three viral sequences and show V-gene enrichment. Not all clones reach the TCRdb copy of this immuneACCESS table, which keeps in-frame sequences only. Checked studies attribute under half of the gap to unresolved V genes and leave the rest unexplained. The V and J calls and the clone size are those of that table, but D and trimming were determined from the DNA. The sample table records over a thousand clones; approximately 24% of these occur just once. The ten largest clones add up to less than 25% of the sample.

The data belong to a study of T cells in localized non-small cell lung cancer (dated by TCRdb to the early 2020s). Broadly, across the study: The study examined T cell repertoires in 200 to 300 patients with early-stage NSCLC and compared tumors with uninvolved tumor-adjacent lungs. NSCLC patients had a mean age of around 61 years, and 120 to 150 were male and about 98 female. The cohort comprised approximately 240 treatment-naïve NSCLC patients with resected, localized lung tumors.

V is clipped by 5 bases and J by 4 bases, and the sequence between their germline boundaries is 15 bases long. Including the terminal cysteine and phenylalanine, the CDR3 comprises 14 residues. Only the CDR3 DNA stays, 42 bases, in frame from base 1. CDR1 and CDR2, looked up from the germline V gene (reference sequence), are GTSNPN and SVGIG. The paper's findings and limits, for the study overall: Uninvolved tumor-adjacent lung showed the highest T cell clonality, higher than tumor, which suggests more focused antigenic responses in the uninvolved tumor-adjacent lung. Higher blood T cell density associated with longer overall survival, while higher adjacent-lung clonality associated with shorter survival. Multi-region tumor sequencing was not performed, so intratumor heterogeneity could not be excluded. A median of around 57 of the top 100 tumor clones were detected in paired uninvolved adjacent lung, and 28 of these tumor clones were also found among the top 100 clones of the paired uninvolved adjacent lung. Because of the exploratory design, TCR variables were selected using unadjusted p-values without false-discovery rate correction.

Uninvolved adjacent lung was obtained at least 2 cm from the tumor margin, and the absence of atypia was confirmed by two independent pathologists. At diagnosis, tumor, uninvolved tumor-adjacent lung and peripheral blood were collected and then preserved as a mix of FFPE and fresh-frozen material. This receptor chain uses TRBV30 and TRBJ1-3; the D gene identity is not certain. The specimen was normal lung tissue next to the tumor, collected before any cancer treatment. The sequence came from a man aged 35-75 years with stage III squamous cell lung carcinoma. The CDR3 reads as follows: CAWGSWESGNTIYF. The nucleotide sequence reads TGTGCCTGGGGGAGTTGGGAGAGCGGAAACACCATATATTTT.